This TCR beta chain was recovered during a study of cytomegalovirus exposure and HLA in healthy donors (dated by TCRdb to the late 2010s). Study-level background: An earlier analysis of under 600 of the donors reported 276 Gb of sequence data and some 120 million unique TCR beta sequences from roughly 200 million T cells. An early release that covered fewer than 750 HLA-typed donors contained approximately 300 gigabases of sequencing data and tens of millions of unique TCR sequences. The genetic ancestry cluster associated with self-reported Caucasian donors included over 80% of the 300 to 450 genotyped donors. The study aimed to test whether cataloging public T cell receptors could reveal signatures of past pathogen exposure. The T cell repertoires of around 730 subjects were profiled by immunosequencing and related to cytomegalovirus serostatus. In addition to the first cohort of 666 subjects, a separate validation cohort of 120 different subjects was used. To predict cytomegalovirus infection status, the study brought together high-throughput TCR immunosequencing, statistical association of individual TCRs with disease status, and machine learning. A later analysis re-analyzed previously published TCR beta repertoires from several hundred donors and added high-resolution HLA genotyping to study TCR occurrence patterns. Rather than drawing on any new phenotypic data, the later analysis identified candidate immune exposures from TCR beta sequences and the way those sequences occurred across donors. An earlier analysis of some 500 of the donors used high-throughput TCR beta sequencing to judge whether each TCR beta V gene segment behaved as functional or pseudogenic. Donor age, sex, ethnicity and CMV serostatus were collected together with the repertoire data. A later genetic analysis took genome-wide SNP genotypes for about 55% of the roughly 700 donors and used that subset as a discovery cohort. All discovery cohort repertoires had been generated on a single sequencing platform. Class I and class II HLA loci were covered by the typing at four-digit resolution. Typing coverage varied by locus: about 629-630 donors for A, B, C, DRB1 and DQB1; some 520 for DQA1; approximately 570 for DPA1; approximately 450 for DPB1. Because of strong linkage in the cohort, roughly five DR-DQ haplotypes were treated as single units for association and clustering. Across approximately 400 genotyped donors of the cohort, an average of 235,054 unique TCR beta nucleotide sequences per donor were sequenced, and roughly 20% of those sequences were non-productive.

As to this clone: Its target antigen remains unknown. Base quality data are lacking; no much larger clone is found one base away.

The cohort comprised some 730 healthy bone marrow donors. All cohort members were sampled while nominally healthy, although unrecorded immune exposures were likely present. The donor was CMV seronegative and was included in the group of about 400 seronegative cohort members. A peripheral blood sample was collected from each donor, and TCR beta sequencing was performed on peripheral blood mononuclear cells. The Qiagen DNeasy Blood Extraction Kit was used to extract genomic DNA from the blood cell samples. To prepare the library, the immunoSEQ multiplex PCR assay was applied. The multiplex PCR relied on a mix of 60 forward primers for TCR Vbeta segments and 13 reverse primers for TCR Jbeta segments. The CDR3 region of rearranged TCR beta genes was amplified from genomic DNA by a multiplex PCR assay. The Illumina HiSeq System was used to sequence the amplified TCR beta libraries as 87-base-pair reads. Per the authors' processing: A later analysis tallied 70 million to 100 million unique TCR beta chains across the roughly 610 repertoires, and roughly 11 million of those chains were shared by two or more donors. To remove PCR and sequencing errors, raw reads were error-corrected and collapsed into unique sequences using a nearest-neighbor algorithm that merged closely related sequences. Alignment of CDR3 sequences to IMGT reference sequences was used to assign V, D and J gene segments. For a sequence to be retained, a match of at least six nucleotides was required to both a V gene segment and a J gene segment. A rearrangement counted as productive if the CDR3 had no stop codons and remained in frame with V and J, and every other rearrangement counted as non-productive. CDR3 was defined by IMGT convention, running from the second conserved V-encoded cysteine to the conserved J-encoded phenylalanine. In an earlier analysis of roughly 610 of the donors, sequences lacking an unambiguous match to a single V gene segment were excluded. In an earlier analysis of almost 600 of the donors, a V segment was called functional when productive rearrangements were above 56.7%, and segregating when the standard deviation between donors exceeded 5%. A statistical classification framework was developed to diagnose cytomegalovirus status using the catalog of TCR beta chain sequences. In a later analysis, V and J genes were assigned by comparing TCR nucleotide sequences against IMGT/GENE-DB human TR gene sequences. A later analysis assigned CDR3 sequences and most-parsimonious VDJ recombination scenarios with the TCRdist pipeline. In a later analysis, each TCR beta chain was defined by its CDR3 amino acid sequence together with its V-gene family, and reads lacking a unique V-gene family were excluded. A later analysis removed 500 to 650 highly shared, low-generation-probability nucleotide sequences to deal with suspected cross-contamination and a sequencing artifact. A later analysis calculated a clonal expansion index for each public chain from normalized within-repertoire ranks of inferred template counts. Generation probabilities in a later analysis came from a VDJ recombination model fitted to out-of-frame rearrangements, and those results were checked against IGoR. In a later analysis, TCR-TCR, TCR-HLA and TCR-CMV co-occurrence was scored with hypergeometric tests, and a repertoire-size bias correction was applied to TCR pairs. A later analysis estimated false discovery rates by permuting HLA or CMV assignments 20 times. In a later analysis, co-occurring TCRs were grouped with DBSCAN, and TCRdist sequence similarity was added when clustering was performed within HLA-allele-positive subsets. For co-occurrence clustering, repertoires with fewer than 30,000 or more than 120,000 public chains were excluded, along with 4 to 6 repertoires with anomalous nucleotide sharing. TCRdb holds this immuneACCESS table with in-frame rearrangements only. Some clones are missing; in checked studies, unresolved V genes explain under half, and the rest has no known cause. The V and J calls and clone size come from that table; D and trimming were worked out from the DNA. In this sample the table shows around 150,000 clones, roughly two thirds of which occur a single time. About 1.8% of the sample goes to the ten largest clones.

Overall results and qualifications from the work: In a later analysis, TCR association rates were found to vary across HLA loci, with the most associated TCRs seen for DRB1 alleles and the fewest for HLA-C alleles. The sequencing pipeline was judged likely to have produced a cluster of highly shared sequence variants as a technical artifact. According to the authors, the approach could potentially be generalized to other disease states and immunological phenotypes. A further reported finding was that TCR beta sequences accurately predicted the HLA-A and HLA-B alleles for most subjects in the first cohort. Most CMV-associated TCR beta chains appeared to be HLA-restricted in a later analysis, and the HLA associations seemed to be driven largely by CMV exposure. In vitro tests confirmed that a few of the cytomegalovirus-associated TCR beta chains recognize cytomegalovirus antigens. When HLA alleles, especially DR and DQ, strongly co-occurred, TCR associations were difficult to assign to individual alleles. Because counts were too low, seventeen rarely observed V segments, including chromosome 9 orphons, were excluded from the earlier analysis of 587 of the donors. Cytomegalovirus status was reported to be diagnosed by the classifier with high specificity and sensitivity in both the original and validation cohorts. Across donors, most TCR sequences were observed very rarely, whereas some public TCRs were present in many individuals. Only TCR beta chains were sequenced in this cohort, and the absence of alpha or paired-chain data limited detectable features. Immune exposure information for the cohort was limited to CMV serostatus. In a later analysis, HLA-associated TCR beta chains were found to be more clonally expanded and to have lower generation probabilities than equally common non-associated chains. Correlated functional status among segregating V segments might be attributable to linkage disequilibrium, but an unknown experimental factor could not be ruled out. Because some donors lacked HLA typing at each locus, the association tests relied only on the typed subset. According to a later analysis, parvovirus B19, influenza, CMV and Epstein-Barr virus appeared linked to several top co-occurrence clusters. Broadly in line with IMGT annotations, most TCR beta V segments showed up in productive rearrangements about 87% or about 30% of the time in an earlier analysis of around 550 of the donors. A later genetic analysis reported fewer N-insertions in productive TCRs among donors in an Asian-associated ancestry cluster than the approximately 670-donor mean. Presence/absence analyses assumed roughly uniform sequencing depth across donors, an assumption that may not hold. A total of some 180 TCR beta chains were listed by the study as associated with cytomegalovirus. In a later genetic analysis, a missense DCLRE1C variant was associated with V-gene and J-gene trimming of TCR beta chains, and the association was replicated in an independent cohort. Specific HLA alleles were associated with 16,951 TCR beta sequences at a false discovery rate of 0.05 in a later analysis.

The sample was PBMCs. The TCR sequence derives from a male donor in good health and CMV-seronegative.

The CDR3 protein is CASSVSSGLYEQYF. The base sequence is TGTGCCAGCAGTGTTTCTAGCGGGCTCTACGAGCAGTACTTC. This chain is built from TRBV2 and TRBJ2-7; the junction holds 8 bases that match TRBD2. Trimming removed 4 bases from V and 3 bases from J; the gene matches leave 5 bases unexplained. The germline V gene gives CDR1 as SNHLY and CDR2 as FYNNEI. Inclusive of the bounding cysteine and phenylalanine, the CDR3 is 14 residues long. This entry keeps only the CDR3 DNA: 42 bases, framed from base 1.